The sequence of this T cell receptor beta chain was determined in a study of shared clonotypes between healthy human individuals. Study-level background: Each donor had three CD4 naive, three CD4 memory, two CD8 naive and one CD8 memory plate.

Germline assignment: CDR1 MGHRA and CDR2 YSYEKL. CDR3 size: 15 residues. The germline V and J ends were trimmed by 6 bases and 2 bases, with 11 bases remaining between them. It was CD45RO-negative cells, positively selected for CCR7, that made up naive CD8 cells, with terminally differentiated effector memory CD45RA+ cells excluded. Produced via immunoSEQ multiplex PCR; TCRdb's table is partial and in-frame only. The table records about 2.1 million clones, around 93% of them present only once. Broader study findings: Owing to a small donor count, the genetic and exposure-history diversity represented was limited. Among the subsets, naive ones generally showed larger estimated richness than memory ones. It was observed that around 5% of naive CD4 clonotypes were shared across a few donors.

As concerns this clone: Its antigen is as yet unknown.

The rearrangement uses TRBV4-1 and TRBJ2-6; D may be TRBD2 (5 bases). The sequenced sample was naive CD8+ T cells from PBMCs. The clonotype originates from a man aged 18-30 years in good health. Some clones in this sample may be carry-over from other donors' samples. The CDR3 spells CASSGKLAGANVLTF. As DNA, the CDR3 is TGCGCCAGCAGTGGAAAACTAGCTGGGGCCAACGTCCTGACTTTC.